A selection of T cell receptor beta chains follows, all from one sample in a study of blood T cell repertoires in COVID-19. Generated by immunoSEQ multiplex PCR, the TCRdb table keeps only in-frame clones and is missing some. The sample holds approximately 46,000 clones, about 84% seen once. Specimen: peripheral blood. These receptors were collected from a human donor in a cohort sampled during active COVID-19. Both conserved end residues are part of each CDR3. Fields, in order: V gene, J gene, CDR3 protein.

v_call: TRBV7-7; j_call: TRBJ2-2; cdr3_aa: CASSYSPGTGTNTGELFF
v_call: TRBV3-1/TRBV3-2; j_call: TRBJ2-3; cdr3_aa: CADRNMDTQYF
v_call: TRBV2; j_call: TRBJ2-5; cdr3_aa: CASTPRETGDGETQYF
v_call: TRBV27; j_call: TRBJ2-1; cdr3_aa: CASRIGRLAGSSYNEQFF
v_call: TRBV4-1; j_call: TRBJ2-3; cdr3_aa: CASSPDRVVDTQYF
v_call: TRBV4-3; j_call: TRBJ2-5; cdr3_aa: CASSQERTSGVQETQYF
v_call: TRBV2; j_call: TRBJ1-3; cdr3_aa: CASSWGQSSGNTIYF
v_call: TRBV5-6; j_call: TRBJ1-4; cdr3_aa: CASSLGTGAAGTEKLFF
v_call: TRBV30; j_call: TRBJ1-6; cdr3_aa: CAWGDRDNSPLHF
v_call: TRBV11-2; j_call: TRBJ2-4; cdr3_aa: CASSLSGQGTYSKNIQYF
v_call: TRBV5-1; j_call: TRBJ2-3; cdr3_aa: CASSYPSLSTDTQYF
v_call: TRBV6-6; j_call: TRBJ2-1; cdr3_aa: CASSATSSGEFF
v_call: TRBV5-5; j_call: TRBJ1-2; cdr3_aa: CASSLEGRGLEGYTF
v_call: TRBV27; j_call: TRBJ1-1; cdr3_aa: CASRKLDTRTEAFF
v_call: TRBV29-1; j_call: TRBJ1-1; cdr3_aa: CSVEPGTEAFF
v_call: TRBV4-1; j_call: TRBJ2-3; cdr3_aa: CASSHPGQGAATDTQYF
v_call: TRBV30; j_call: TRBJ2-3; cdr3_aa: CAHTSGGARTQYF
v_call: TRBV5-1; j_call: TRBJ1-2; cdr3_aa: CASSDRQGEGYTF
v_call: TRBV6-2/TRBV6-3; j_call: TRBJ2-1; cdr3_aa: CASSPRGRDRGSNEQFF
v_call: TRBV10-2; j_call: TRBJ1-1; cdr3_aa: CASSERNRGPEAFF
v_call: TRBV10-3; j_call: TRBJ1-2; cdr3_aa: CAISERTGGTYGYTF
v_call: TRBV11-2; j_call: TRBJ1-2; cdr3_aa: CASSSNRGPYYGYTF
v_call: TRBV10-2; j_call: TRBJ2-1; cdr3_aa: CASSSTSGRPSYNEQFF
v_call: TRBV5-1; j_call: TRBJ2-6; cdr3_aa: CASSLRSRTNNYSGANVLTF
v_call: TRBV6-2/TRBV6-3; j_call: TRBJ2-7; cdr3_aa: CASSYGGASSYEQYF
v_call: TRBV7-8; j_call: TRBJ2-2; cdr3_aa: CASSLVPGLAGGATGELFF
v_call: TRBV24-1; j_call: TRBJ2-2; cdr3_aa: CATSSRRGSTGELFF
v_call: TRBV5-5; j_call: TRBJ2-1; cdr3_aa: CASSFGSGTFFYGEQFF
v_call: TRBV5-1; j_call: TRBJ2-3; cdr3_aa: CASSPGGDTGRTDTQYF
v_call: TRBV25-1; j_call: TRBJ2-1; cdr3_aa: CASAKEGTGVYNEQFF
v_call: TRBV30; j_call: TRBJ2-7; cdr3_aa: CAWSDGSSYEQYF
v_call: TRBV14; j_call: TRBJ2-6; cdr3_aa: CASSLSSGANVLTF
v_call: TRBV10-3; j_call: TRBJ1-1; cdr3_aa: CAINGQGTEAFF
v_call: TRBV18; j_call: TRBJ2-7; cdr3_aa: CASSTIAGVFGEQYF
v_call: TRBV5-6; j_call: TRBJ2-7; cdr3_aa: CASSQQGNEQYF
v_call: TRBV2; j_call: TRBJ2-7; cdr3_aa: CASSSNRGSSYEQYF
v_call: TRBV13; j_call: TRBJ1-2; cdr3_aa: CASSLTLYGYTF
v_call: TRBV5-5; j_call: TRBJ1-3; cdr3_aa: CASRGTGSSGNTIYF
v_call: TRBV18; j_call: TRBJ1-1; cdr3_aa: CASSPGVGANTEAFF
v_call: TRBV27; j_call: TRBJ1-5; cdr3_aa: CASSSGGVGNQPQHF
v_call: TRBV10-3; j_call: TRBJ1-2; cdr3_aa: CAISQSTDSTYYGYTF
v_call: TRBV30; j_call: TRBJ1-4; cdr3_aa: CAWRGTGIGKLFF
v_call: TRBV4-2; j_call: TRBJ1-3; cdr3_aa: CASSQGARGNTIYF
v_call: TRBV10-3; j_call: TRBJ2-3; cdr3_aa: CAIRPDSGDTQYF
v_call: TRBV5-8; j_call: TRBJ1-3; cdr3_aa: CASSESGSGNTIYF
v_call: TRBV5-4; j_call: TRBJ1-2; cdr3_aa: CASSPGQPAHYGYTF
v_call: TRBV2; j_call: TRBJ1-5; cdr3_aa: CASSIQVSNQPQHF
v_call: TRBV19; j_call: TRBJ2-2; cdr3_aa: CASNGQGAFGAGELFF